This entry describes one T cell receptor (beta chain). This clonotype was seen a handful of times. The antigen it recognizes is unknown. No base qualities exist here, and no much larger clone lies one base off it. The data originate from a study of human T cells and chemical hapten exposure (dated by TCRdb to the early 2020s). About the full investigation: For sensitization, 2% DPC in acetone was applied to a roughly 2 cm by roughly 2 cm area of upper inner arm skin. Most of the patients in the cohort were female, and the cohort covered alopecia areata with under or over 50% scalp involvement, alopecia totalis and alopecia universalis. Patient blood was sampled pre-sensitization (week 0) and at 2, 6 and about 24 weeks after DPC sensitization. Throughout the approximately 25-week study period, patients were also given weekly therapeutic DPC doses on the scalp. The libraries were sequenced as a pool, and the TCR yield per sample differed mostly because of small variations in library volumes within the pool. In alopecia patients, the study followed how the peripheral blood TCR repertoire changed in vivo over primary and secondary sensitization to diphenylcyclopropenone (DPC), a hapten. Patch testing was done on the upper back using Finn chambers containing 0.01% DPC, and results were scored after 6 days according to International Contact Dermatitis Research Group standards. For TCR sequencing, blood came from 25 to 35 alopecia patients at anywhere from one to four time points (pre-sensitization, 2, 6 and 24 weeks).

Library construction relied on RACE. Sequenced using a NextSeq 500. Library preparation attached unique molecular identifiers to individual cDNA molecules for quantitative, reproducible TCR counting. For every blood RNA sample, sequencing covered both the TCR alpha and TCR beta chains. As for how the authors treated the data: The median number of TCRs per sample was roughly 98,000, ranging from roughly 23,224 to 690,600. The Decombinator software suite was used to annotate the V, J and CDR3 of the TCR reads. To make PS versus PT1 abundance plots, every sample was subsampled to the same number of TCRs (28,000). TCRs were defined as expanded if absent before sensitization and observed at least eight times at the 2-week time point. TCRdb handled the public reads itself, with Q25 trimming in fastp and clone calling in MiXCR, and kept productive beta chains. Rows are unified per CDR3 protein, each entry keeping the most common DNA and genes. In this record, the V and J calls reflect TCRdb's handling and not the investigators' own analysis. The sample data list around 360,000 distinct CDR3 sequences, and about 6% of these were observed just once. The ten largest account for over 5.5% of the sample.

Broader findings and caveats from the paper: Because all patients had alopecia, a presumed autoimmune disease, the immune response of the patients might differ from that of healthy individuals. Significantly more large CDR3 similarity clusters were formed by expanded TCRs than by pre-sensitization or healthy control sets, consistent with antigen-driven responses. Repeated subsampling changed both the strength of the expansion versus patch-test correlation and the threshold at which the correlation became significant. DPC sensitization did not change the number of TCRs with a frequency above 1 in 1000, and there was no evidence of changes in global repertoire structure. Patch test score correlated positively with the number of PT1 expanded TCRs, reaching significance at thresholds 8, 16 and 32 but not at 4.

The time point label, read with the paper, signifies: patch test 2, 6 weeks after DPC sensitization. Sample treatment or condition, as interpreted from the label and publication: therapeutic diphenylcyclopropenone sensitization with weekly scalp DPC. Blood at each patch-test visit was drawn before the patch test was applied. Patients were eligible if aged 18 to 70, diagnosed with alopecia and judged suitable for DPC therapy, and pregnant patients were excluded. Total RNA was extracted from unfractionated whole blood collected in Tempus Blood RNA tubes. Ends trimmed: V by 4 bases, J by 6 bases; bases unmatched to a gene: 6. From its cysteine to its phenylalanine, the CDR3 spans 14 amino acids. The kept DNA is CDR3 alone, 42 bases in frame from the first base. The germline V gene yields SGHDN for CDR1 and FVKESK for CDR2.

The starting material was whole blood, obtained in connection with sensitization to the hapten diphenylcyclopropenone (DPC). The rearranged chain carries TRBV14 and TRBJ1-2, with TRBD1 matching 9 junction bases. This clonotype was obtained from a young woman with alopecia areata. Some clones in this sample may be carry-over from other donors' samples. The nucleotides read TGTGCCAGCAGCCTAACAGGGGGCGGTGATGGCTACACCTTC. The translation is CASSLTGGGDGYTF.